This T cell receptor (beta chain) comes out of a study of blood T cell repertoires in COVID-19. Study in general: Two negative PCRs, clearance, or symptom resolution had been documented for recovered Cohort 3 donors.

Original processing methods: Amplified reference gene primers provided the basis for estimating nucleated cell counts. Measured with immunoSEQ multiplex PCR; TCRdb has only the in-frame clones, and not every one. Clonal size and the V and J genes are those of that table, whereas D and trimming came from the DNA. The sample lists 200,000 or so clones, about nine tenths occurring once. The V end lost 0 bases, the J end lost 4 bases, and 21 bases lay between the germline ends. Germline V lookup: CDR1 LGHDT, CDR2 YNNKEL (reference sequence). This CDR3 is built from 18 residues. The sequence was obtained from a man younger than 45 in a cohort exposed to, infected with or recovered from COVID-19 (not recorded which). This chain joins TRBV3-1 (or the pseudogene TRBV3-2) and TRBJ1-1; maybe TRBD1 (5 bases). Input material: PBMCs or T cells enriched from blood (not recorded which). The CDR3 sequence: CASSQDKIGVQRSTEAFF. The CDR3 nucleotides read TGTGCCAGCAGCCAAGATAAGATAGGGGTGCAGCGAAGCACTGAAGCTTTCTTT.